The next 17 T cell receptor beta chains were all read from a single sample in a study of shared clonotypes between healthy human individuals. Sequencing used immunoSEQ multiplex PCR; TCRdb keeps in-frame clones, though not all of them. Found here are some 530,000 clones, roughly 80% of them singletons; the top ten hold over 9.5%. Sequenced input: PBMCs. Receptors originate from a woman between 40 and 55 years old in good health. Some clones in this sample may be carry-over from other donors' samples.

The genes are TRBV10-3 and TRBJ2-7; 12 bases are shared with TRBD2. This CDR3 has 14 amino acids. The junction had 3 bases not matched to a gene; V was cut back by 6 bases and J by 3 bases. Looked up from germline, CDR1 is ENHRY and CDR2 is SYGVKD. CDR3 amino acids: CAIRGTSGFYEQYF. In DNA, the CDR3 is TGTGCCATCAGGGGGACTAGCGGGTTCTACGAGCAGTACTTC.

On this clone itself: A far larger clone differs by one base, so this is likely a read error. J is TRBJ2-5 and V is TRBV30; weak D call: TRBD2 (5 bases). This CDR3 spans 13 amino acids. The V gene's germline CDR1 is GTSNPN and CDR2 SVGIG (reference sequence). With 2 bases removed from V and 3 bases from J, the gap between germline ends came to 10 bases. CDR3 region: CAWSYSAKETQYF. CDR3 coding DNA: TGTGCCTGGAGTTATAGCGCCAAAGAGACCCAGTACTTC.

This rearrangement joins TRBV7-2 to TRBJ2-3; TRBD2 is a possible D gene (6 bases). CDR1 and CDR2 (germline): SGHTA, FQGNSA. V lost 2 bases, J lost 6 bases, and 15 bases lay in between. The CDR3 extends over 15 amino acids. Here the CDR3 reads CASSLQTGVRDTQYF. For the CDR3, the DNA is TGTGCCAGCAGCTTACAGACGGGAGTAAGGGATACGCAGTATTTT.

V is TRBV7-6 and J is TRBJ2-7; D is perhaps TRBD2 (6 bases). The CDR3 is 17 residues long. The V and J ends lost 2 bases and 2 bases respectively, with 19 bases between them. Germline lookup yields CDR1 SGHVS and CDR2 FNYEAQ. This chain's CDR3 is CASSLSGGASAPYEQYF. In DNA, the CDR3 is TGTGCCAGCAGCTTAAGTGGCGGGGCCTCGGCCCCCTACGAGCAGTACTTC.

A note on this clone: The likely explanation is a read error, given a far larger clone one base away. This specimen includes other DNA sequences encoding the same CDR3. V is TRBV28 and J is TRBJ2-7, with 8 bases aligning to TRBD2. The CDR3 consists of 15 residues. CDR1 and CDR2 from the germline V gene are MDHEN and SYDVKM. CDR3 amino acids: CASSGGLGSSYEQYF. The DNA for the CDR3 is TGTGCTAGCAGTGGGGGACTAGGGAGCTCCTACGAGCAGTACTTC.

In this sample, this clone turned up many times. The sample contains more than one DNA sequence encoding this CDR3. The CDR3 spells CASSVSTDSSYEQYF. For the CDR3, the DNA is TGTGCCAGCAGCGTCTCTACGGACTCATCCTACGAGCAGTACTTC. The chain has TRBV6-5 and TRBJ2-5, with D maybe TRBD2 (5 bases). The J call is in doubt because the DNA end fits TRBJ2-7 better. This CDR3 is built from 15 residues. Germline V lookup: CDR1 MNHEY, CDR2 SVGAGI.

This chain connects TRBV28 to TRBJ2-2; D unresolved. V lost 3 bases and J lost 3, with 2 bases in between. CDR3 length: 12 residues. The germline V gene encodes CDR1 MDHEN and CDR2 SYDVKM. The DNA for the CDR3 is TGTGCCAGCAGTTTCCACACCGGGGAGCTGTTTTTT. It is translated as CASSFHTGELFF.

This clone was counted many times. In the same sample, other DNA sequences code for this CDR3. The V gene is TRBV28, the J gene TRBJ2-5; possible D gene TRBD2, 6 bases. CDR1 MDHEN and CDR2 SYDVKM come from the germline V gene. This CDR3 is built from 12 residues. V was pared by 7 bases and J by 4 bases, with 10 bases between. DNA of the CDR3: TGTGCCAGCACGGGAGATCGAGAGACCCAGTACTTC. The encoded protein is CASTGDRETQYF. Filled out from reference TRBV28 and TRBJ2-5, the complete variable domain reads DVKVTQSSRYLVKRTGEKVFLECVQDMDHENMFWYRQDPGLGLRLIYFSYDVKMKEKGDIPEGYSVSREKKERFSLILESASTNQTSMYLCASTGDRETQYFGPGTRLLVL.

In the case of this clone: An end of the junction differs from the germline gene, which may be a read error. The rearrangement uses TRBV4-2 and TRBJ1-1; no definite D call. Germline V lookup: CDR1 LGHNA, CDR2 YNFKEQ. The CDR3 sequence is 15 residues long. CDR3 sequence (DNA): TGTGCCAGCAGCCAGCCTGAGACTCCGATCACTGAAGCCTTCTTT. Translating it yields CASSQPETPITEAFF.

Concerning this clone itself: A read error is the likely source, as a far larger clone sits one nucleotide away. The chain links TRBV30 to TRBJ1-5; D is possibly TRBD1 (5 bases). The V end was cut by 4 bases, the J end by 7 bases, with 17 bases between. The CDR3 runs 14 residues. Per germline, CDR1 GTSNPN and CDR2 SVGIG (reference sequence). The CDR3 spells CAWTDSSVMQPQHF. CDR3 DNA: TGTGCCTGGACTGACAGCTCCGTAATGCAGCCCCAGCATTTT. Complete variable domain (other parts from reference TRBV30 and TRBJ1-5): SQTIHQWPATLVQPVGSPLSLECTVEGTSNPNLYWYRQAAGRGLQLLFYSVGIGQISSEVPQNLSASRPQDRQFILSSKKLLLSDSGFYLCAWTDSSVMQPQHFGDGTRLSIL.

This clone was picked up a small number of times. The chain employs TRBV9 and TRBJ1-4; D gene ambiguous. The V end lost 1 base, the J end lost 9 bases, and 19 bases lay between the germline ends. Germline values: CDR1 SGDLS, CDR2 YYNGEE. The CDR3 runs 16 residues. The CDR3 region has the DNA TGTGCCAGCAGCGTACGAGTTGTCCTCATGGGGAAAAAACTGTTTTTT. The encoded protein is CASSVRVVLMGKKLFF. Full variable domain (rest looked up from reference TRBV9 and TRBJ1-4): DSGVTQTPKHLITATGQRVTLRCSPRSGDLSVYWYQQSLDQGLQFLIQYYNGEERAKGNILERFSAQQFPDLHSELNLSSLELGDSALYFCASSVRVVLMGKKLFFGSGTQLSVL.

The chain recombines TRBV28 with TRBJ1-1; D gene unclear. In germline, CDR1 is MDHEN, CDR2 SYDVKM. Trimming removed 1 base from V and 1 base from J, with 13 bases in between. The CDR3 length is 16 residues. The CDR3 nucleotides read TGTGCCAGCAGTTTATCCCACAGTGATTCGAACACTGAAGCTTTCTTT. Translated: CASSLSHSDSNTEAFF.

The chain uses TRBV11-3 and TRBJ2-7; the match to TRBD2 covers 7 bases. Unmatched junction bases numbered 22, after V lost 5 bases and J lost 3 bases. The CDR3 consists of 19 residues. Germline assignment: CDR1 SGHNT and CDR2 YENEEA. The CDR3 protein is CASSLHPRPSWGGNYEQYF. Here the CDR3 DNA reads TGTGCCAGCAGCCTCCACCCCAGGCCCTCGTGGGGAGGGAACTACGAGCAGTACTTC.

The CDR3: CASSDPGLAAAEQFF. The CDR3 DNA reads TGCGCCAGCAGCGACCCGGGACTAGCGGCGGCTGAGCAGTTCTTC. The chain is built from TRBV5-1 and TRBJ2-1, with 11 bases fitting TRBD2. CDR1 and CDR2 from the germline V gene are SGHRS and YFSETQ. The CDR3 is made up of 15 amino acids. V dropped 4 bases and J dropped 9; count of bases not matched to a gene: 9.

Worth noting for this clone: A far bigger clonotype differs at one base, so this is likely a read error. The chain couples TRBV7-9 to TRBJ2-1; D unclear. Trimming removed 2 bases at V and 15 bases at J, with 17 bases between. CDR1 SEHNR and CDR2 FQNEAQ come from the germline V gene (reference sequence). The CDR3 totals 13 residues. The CDR3 DNA follows: TGTGCCAGCAGCTTATCCCAGGAACGGGCGGTGTTCTTC. This codes for CASSLSQERAVFF.

CDR3 sequence reads: CASSPQGNYGYTF. The CDR3 DNA follows: TGCGCCAGCAGCCCACAGGGGAACTATGGCTACACCTTC. The chain couples TRBV5-1 to TRBJ1-2; 7 bases are a match to TRBD1. This CDR3 has 13 residues. CDR1 and CDR2 from the germline V gene are SGHRS and YFSETQ. V dropped 4 bases and J dropped 2; count of bases not matched to a gene: 2.

The CDR3 DNA sequence: TGTGCCAGCAGCTCAGGACTAGCGGGAAGATTCACAGAGACCCAGTACTTC. It specifies CASSSGLAGRFTETQYF. V gene TRBV28 combines with J gene TRBJ2-5, with TRBD2 matching 12 bases. CDR1 and CDR2 from the germline V gene are MDHEN and SYDVKM. The CDR3 has 17 residues. V shed 6 bases, J shed 4 bases, and the junction held 12 bases outside the gene matches.